A selection of T cell receptor beta chains follows, all from one sample in a study of liver allograft versus peripheral blood T cells. TCRdb ran MiXCR on the reads and lists one entry per CDR3 protein. The sample records approximately 12,000 distinct CDR3 sequences, about 25% being singletons. These receptors all stem from a human patient who had a liver transplant. Some T cells may have originated in the graft donor. Both conserved end residues are part of each CDR3. The D gene is left open where the match is weak. Rows give clone size only sometimes, using once, few, many, or a class for an expanded clone.

CDR3aa | CDR3nt | d_gene | j_gene | abundance | v_gene
CATSDLSSGSPYNEQFF | TGTGCCACCAGTGATTTGTCATCAGGGTCACCTTACAATGAGCAGTTCTTC | . | TRBJ2-1 | . | TRBV24-1
CASRSRGGRGTDTQYF | TGTGCCAGCAGATCCCGCGGGGGGCGGGGCACAGATACGCAGTATTTT | TRBD2 | TRBJ2-3 | . | TRBV6-2/TRBV6-3
CASSKAGVANTEAFF | TGTGCCAGTAGTAAGGCCGGAGTGGCGAACACTGAAGCTTTCTTT | . | TRBJ1-1 | medium-sized | TRBV19
CASSRTGLRAFF | TGTGCCAGCAGCAGAACAGGATTGCGGGCTTTCTTT | . | TRBJ1-1 | medium-sized | TRBV7-9
CASSSRYEQYF | TGTGCCAGCAGCAGTCGCTACGAGCAGTACTTC | . | TRBJ2-7 | few | TRBV7-9
CASSPGLVSTQYF | TGTGCCAGCTCACCAGGACTCGTCAGTACCCAGTACTTC | . | TRBJ2-5 | . | TRBV18
CASSPAGNYEQYF | TGTGCCAGCTCACCAGCAGGGAACTACGAGCAGTACTTC | . | TRBJ2-7 | . | TRBV18
CASSGYNEQFF | TGTGCCAGCAGCGGGTACAATGAGCAGTTCTTC | . | TRBJ2-1 | . | TRBV7-2
CASSYAETQYF | TGTGCCAGCAGTTATGCGGAGACCCAGTACTTC | . | TRBJ2-5 | few | TRBV6-5
CASSFSPSRNYGYTF | TGTGCCAGCAGTTTTTCCCCATCACGTAACTATGGCTACACCTTC | . | TRBJ1-2 | few | TRBV28
CASSMAGGGSNQPQHF | TGTGCCAGTAGTATGGCAGGGGGGGGGTCCAATCAGCCCCAGCATTTT | TRBD1 | TRBJ1-5 | medium-sized | TRBV19
CASSLGTSVSYEQYF | TGTGCCAGCAGCTTGGGGACATCCGTCTCCTACGAGCAGTACTTC | . | TRBJ2-7 | few | TRBV11-1
CASSLGLAGTYNEQFF | TGTGCCAGCAGCTTAGGACTAGCGGGGACCTACAATGAGCAGTTCTTC | TRBD2 | TRBJ2-1 | medium-sized | TRBV7-9
CAWRRDLGGKYF | TGTGCCTGGAGAAGGGATTTGGGCGGGAAGTATTTT | . | TRBJ2-3 | few | TRBV30
CAISGQGAGNSPLHF | TGTGCCATCAGTGGCCAGGGGGCTGGTAATTCACCCCTTCACTTT | TRBD1 | TRBJ1-6 | once | TRBV10-3
CASRTGGRNNYGYTF | TGTGCCAGCAGGACGGGGGGCCGGAATAACTATGGCTACACCTTC | . | TRBJ1-2 | many | TRBV7-9
CASSKDSVNTEAFF | TGTGCCAGTTCAAAGGACAGTGTGAACACTGAAGCTTTCTTT | . | TRBJ1-1 | few | TRBV19
CSATLPTSGTYEQYF | TGCAGTGCTACTTTACCGACTAGCGGAACCTACGAGCAGTACTTC | TRBD2 | TRBJ2-7 | . | TRBV20-1
CATSSKGRSTDTQYF | TGTGCCACCAGCTCGAAGGGGAGAAGCACAGATACGCAGTATTTT | . | TRBJ2-3 | . | TRBV15
CASSLGTTYGYTF | TGTGCCAGCAGCTTAGGGACAACTTATGGCTACACCTTC | . | TRBJ1-2 | few | TRBV7-2
CASSSPGLYTDTQYF | TGTGCCAGCAGTTCCCCGGGACTGTACACAGATACGCAGTATTTT | . | TRBJ2-3 | . | TRBV27
CASSYPELGRDGSYEQYF | TGTGCCAGCAGTTACCCAGAACTCGGCCGGGACGGATCCTACGAGCAGTACTTC | . | TRBJ2-7 | . | TRBV6-2/TRBV6-3
CASSLALAGYDTDTQYF | TGTGCCAGCAGCTTGGCCCTAGCGGGATACGACACAGATACGCAGTATTTT | TRBD2 | TRBJ2-3 | . | TRBV5-4
CASSLAGRGAYEQYF | TGTGCCAGCAGTTTAGCAGGCAGGGGGGCTTACGAGCAGTACTTC | . | TRBJ2-7 | . | TRBV12-3/TRBV12-4
CASSLVGASNQPQHF | TGTGCCAGCAGCTTAGTGGGGGCGAGCAATCAGCCCCAGCATTTT | . | TRBJ1-5 | . | TRBV7-2
CASGLVPDGQQNTEAFF | TGTGCTAGTGGTTTGGTACCAGATGGACAGCAGAACACTGAAGCTTTCTTT | . | TRBJ1-1 | . | TRBV12-5
CATRGGHEQYF | TGTGCCACCAGAGGAGGGCACGAGCAGTACTTC | . | TRBJ2-7 | few | TRBV24-1
CASSYGQGQSPLHF | TGTGCCAGCAGTTATGGACAGGGACAATCACCCCTCCACTTT | TRBD1 | TRBJ1-6 | few | TRBV5-6
CASSLTSLSGHNQPQHF | TGTGCCAGCAGCTTAACTTCATTGTCAGGTCACAATCAGCCCCAGCATTTT | . | TRBJ1-5 | . | TRBV7-9
CASSRSTSSETDEQYF | TGTGCCAGCAGCCGATCGACTAGCTCGGAGACGGACGAGCAGTACTTC | TRBD2 | TRBJ2-7 | medium-sized | TRBV6-1
CASSLTAINQPQHF | TGTGCCAGCAGCCTTACAGCGATTAATCAGCCCCAGCATTTT | . | TRBJ1-5 | . | TRBV12-3/TRBV12-4
CASNLRDSGRGYNF | TGTGCCAGCAATCTGCGGGACAGCGGTCGGGGCTACAACTTC | TRBD1 | TRBJ1-2 | . | TRBV6-2/TRBV6-3
CASSPRAGDGYTF | TGTGCCAGCAGCCCCCGGGCAGGGGATGGCTACACCTTC | . | TRBJ1-2 | few | TRBV14
CASTYRGEKLFF | TGTGCCAGCACCTACAGGGGAGAAAAACTGTTTTTT | TRBD1 | TRBJ1-4 | . | TRBV28
CASSVENRGYTF | TGTGCCAGCAGCGTTGAAAATCGTGGCTACACCTTC | . | TRBJ1-2 | . | TRBV11-1
CSVSGSNNEQFF | TGCAGCGTTAGCGGGAGCAACAATGAGCAGTTCTTC | TRBD2 | TRBJ2-1 | medium-sized | TRBV29-1
CASSLMGLAGETQYF | TGTGCCAGCAGCCTTATGGGACTAGCGGGAGAGACCCAGTACTTC | TRBD2 | TRBJ2-5 | . | TRBV9
CASSPRQINYGYTF | TGTGCCAGCTCACCACGACAGATTAACTATGGCTACACCTTC | . | TRBJ1-2 | medium-sized | TRBV18
CASSLGGENTEAFF | TGTGCCAGCAGCTTAGGTGGGGAGAACACTGAAGCTTTCTTT | . | TRBJ1-1 | . | TRBV7-4
CASRSLLLGGHRTDTQYF | TGTGCCAGTAGAAGCCTTTTACTAGGGGGACACCGCACAGATACGCAGTATTTT | . | TRBJ2-3 | . | TRBV19
CAISAGGEEAFF | TGTGCCATCAGTGCCGGGGGAGAGGAAGCTTTCTTT | . | TRBJ1-1 | . | TRBV10-3
CASSRARQGKKSQHF | TGTGCCAGTAGTAGAGCGAGACAGGGTAAAAAGTCCCAGCATTTT | TRBD1 | TRBJ1-5 | . | TRBV19
CASTRDKGVFSNQPQHF | TGTGCCAGTACCCGGGACAAGGGAGTTTTTAGCAATCAGCCCCAGCATTTT | . | TRBJ1-5 | . | TRBV19
CASSPPGGAFNQPQHF | TGTGCCAGCTCACCACCGGGGGGGGCCTTCAATCAGCCCCAGCATTTT | . | TRBJ1-5 | . | TRBV18
CASSEGTSEFYEQYF | TGTGCCAGCAGTGAAGGGACTAGCGAATTCTACGAGCAGTACTTC | TRBD2 | TRBJ2-7 | few | TRBV6-1
CASSLVMFRGSEQYF | TGTGCCAGCAGCTTAGTTATGTTCAGGGGCAGCGAGCAGTACTTC | . | TRBJ2-7 | . | TRBV11-2
CASRSQGESYEQYF | TGTGCCAGTAGGAGTCAGGGGGAATCCTACGAGCAGTACTTC | TRBD1 | TRBJ2-7 | many | TRBV19
CASSFGLGGFGANVLTF | TGTGCCAGCAGCTTTGGTTTGGGGGGCTTTGGGGCCAACGTCCTGACTTTC | . | TRBJ2-6 | medium-sized | TRBV7-9